Each of the 18 T cell receptor beta chains below was sequenced from the same sample in a study of blood T cell repertoires in COVID-19. Measured with immunoSEQ multiplex PCR; TCRdb has only the in-frame clones, and not every one. In the table there are around 39,000 clones, 80% to 90% of which are singletons. The sample taken for sequencing was peripheral blood. The source is a man aged 35 to 55 with active COVID-19.

This chain links TRBV27 with TRBJ2-2; a possible D gene is TRBD2 (6 bases). Looked up from germline, CDR1 is MNHEY and CDR2 is SMNVEV (reference sequence). Between the trimmed V and J ends, which lost 2 bases and 6 bases, there was a span of 13 bases. This CDR3 has 15 amino acids. The CDR3 loop reads CASSLAGNNPGELFF. CDR3 coding DNA: TGTGCCAGCAGTTTAGCGGGAAATAACCCCGGGGAGCTGTTTTTT.

This rearrangement joins TRBV30 to TRBJ2-1, with TRBD2 matching over 7 bases. CDR3 size: 16 residues. The ends lost 3 bases at V and 9 bases at J; junction bases unmatched: 17. Per germline, CDR1 GTSNPN and CDR2 SVGIG (reference sequence). The CDR3 sequence: CAWRPLKGGRAGEQFF. CDR3 bases: TGTGCCTGGAGACCGCTGAAGGGCGGGAGAGCGGGTGAGCAGTTCTTC.

This chain connects TRBV27 to TRBJ2-7; 10 nucleotides match TRBD2. J was trimmed by 6 bases and V by 5 bases; bases with no gene match: 13. This CDR3 comprises 16 residues. Germline values: CDR1 MNHEY, CDR2 SMNVEV (reference sequence). The CDR3 here is CASSPRASGSGSEQYF. CDR3 sequence (DNA): TGTGCCAGCAGTCCCAGGGCTAGCGGGAGCGGATCCGAGCAGTACTTC.

The chain has TRBV5-1 and TRBJ1-1; maybe TRBD1 (5 bases). The germline CDR1 and CDR2 sequences are SGHRS and YFSETQ. V gave up 3 bases and J gave up 1 base, with 10 bases separating them. This CDR3 comprises 14 residues. The CDR3 coding sequence is TGCGCCAGCAGCTCAGCGGGGGGGAACACTGAAGCTTTCTTT. Encoded protein: CASSSAGGNTEAFF.

This clone is medium-sized. The rearrangement uses TRBV3-1 (or the pseudogene TRBV3-2) and TRBJ1-5; possible D gene TRBD1, 6 bases. From germline, CDR1 is LGHDT and CDR2 YNNKEL (reference sequence). This CDR3 has 16 residues. V dropped 3 bases and J dropped 2 bases, with 14 bases sitting between them. CDR3 DNA: TGTGCCAGCAGCCAGGGGGGGGGCTATGGCAATCAGCCCCAGCATTTT. Amino acid sequence: CASSQGGGYGNQPQHF.

J is TRBJ1-1 and V is TRBV28; TRBD1 aligns across 9 bases. Looked up from germline, CDR1 is MDHEN and CDR2 is SYDVKM. The CDR3 is made up of 13 amino acids. J lost 10 bases, V lost 6 bases, and 9 bases had no gene match. CDR3 sequence reads: CASSPDRGWGAFF. The CDR3 nucleotides read TGTGCCAGCAGCCCTGACAGGGGGTGGGGAGCTTTCTTT.

V is TRBV14 and J is TRBJ2-1; 15 bases fit TRBD2. Germline V gives CDR1 SGHDN, CDR2 FVKESK. This CDR3 is built from 16 residues. The ends lost 4 bases at V and 7 bases at J; junction bases unmatched: 5. This CDR3 is CASSRPGLAGGNEQFF. CDR3 DNA sequence: TGTGCCAGCAGCCGGCCGGGACTAGCGGGAGGAAATGAGCAGTTCTTC.

The rearrangement links TRBV7-8 to TRBJ1-1; a weak D match, TRBD1 (5 bases). The length of the CDR3 is 14 residues. The ends were cut back, 5 bases at V and 10 bases at J, with 20 bases in the middle. The germline gives CDR1 SGHVS, CDR2 FQNEAQ. This CDR3 is CASSGGLGRATAFF. In nucleotides, the CDR3 is TGTGCCAGCAGCGGAGGCCTGGGCAGGGCCACAGCTTTCTTT.

By share of the sample, this clone is medium-sized (0.01 to 0.1%). The chain employs TRBV5-4 and TRBJ1-1; the match to TRBD1 covers 9 bases. CDR1 is SGHNT, CDR2 YYREEE, per germline (reference sequence). The CDR3 is made up of 17 amino acids. V shed 4 bases, J shed 1 base, and the junction held 11 bases outside the gene matches. The CDR3 nucleotides are TGTGCCAGCAGCGGGGACAGGGCCGATCTAGGGAACACTGAAGCTTTCTTT. It encodes CASSGDRADLGNTEAFF.

The genes are TRBV19 and TRBJ1-5, with no clear D. Germline values: CDR1 LNHDA, CDR2 SQIVND (reference sequence). V was pared by 5 bases and J by 1 base, with 12 bases between. CDR3 size: 15 residues. CDR3 in DNA: TGTGCCAGTAGTTTGGGAGCAAGGAGCAATCAGCCCCAGCATTTT. The encoded protein is CASSLGARSNQPQHF.

This rearrangement joins TRBV19 to TRBJ2-7; 8 bases agree with TRBD1. The CDR3 extends over 13 amino acids. With 5 bases clipped from V and 3 bases from J, the junction kept 3 bases outside the gene matches. Germline V gene lookup returns CDR1 LNHDA and CDR2 SQIVND (reference sequence). The DNA for the CDR3 is TGTGCCAGTAGTGACAGGGGATTCTACGAGCAGTACTTC. Protein product: CASSDRGFYEQYF.

This rearrangement joins TRBV20-1 to TRBJ2-1; 7 bases are a match to TRBD2. The junction had 15 bases not matched to a gene; V was cut back by 3 bases and J by 4 bases. Germline assignment: CDR1 DFQATT and CDR2 SNEGSKA (reference sequence). CDR3 size: 17 residues. DNA for the CDR3: TGCAGTGCTAGTAAGGCGGAGGGTGGGGGGGTATACAATGAGCAGTTCTTC. Translating it yields CSASKAEGGGVYNEQFF.

Only one count was recorded for this clone. This sequence joins TRBV28 and TRBJ1-1; D may be TRBD1 (5 bases). Germline loops: CDR1 MDHEN, CDR2 SYDVKM. CDR3 length equals 14 residues. V lost 5 bases and J 7 bases, leaving 17 bases between the germline ends. CDR3 sequence reads: CASSEIQAPSEAFF. The CDR3 region has the DNA TGTGCCAGCAGTGAGATACAGGCCCCAAGTGAAGCTTTCTTT.

The chain combines TRBV5-1 with TRBJ1-4; 9 nucleotides agree with TRBD1. The CDR3 consists of 15 residues. The V segment lost 4 bases and the J segment 7 bases; nucleotides outside the gene matches: 8. From germline, CDR1 is SGHRS and CDR2 YFSETQ. CDR3 coding DNA: TGCGCCAGCAGCGACCACAGGGGGCGAGGTGAAAAACTGTTTTTT. It translates to CASSDHRGRGEKLFF.

The chain employs TRBV11-3 and TRBJ1-1; 9 nucleotides line up with TRBD1. CDR3 length equals 16 residues. V dropped 4 bases and J dropped 3; count of bases not matched to a gene: 9. CDR1 and CDR2 (germline): SGHNT, YENEEA. CDR3 loop: CASSSGTGNGDTEAFF. As DNA, the CDR3 is TGTGCCAGCAGCTCCGGGACAGGGAACGGGGACACTGAAGCTTTCTTT.

This rearrangement joins TRBV9 to TRBJ2-5, with a possible D match to TRBD2 (6 bases). Germline CDR1 SGDLS, CDR2 YYNGEE. The CDR3 totals 13 residues. The V and J ends lost 4 bases and 4 bases respectively, with 11 bases between them. This CDR3 is CASSRDGGETQYF. CDR3 in DNA: TGTGCCAGCAGCCGCGACGGGGGAGAGACCCAGTACTTC. Together with reference TRBV9 and TRBJ2-5, the CDR3 gives the full variable domain: DSGVTQTPKHLITATGQRVTLRCSPRSGDLSVYWYQQSLDQGLQFLIQYYNGEERAKGNILERFSAQQFPDLHSELNLSSLELGDSALYFCASSRDGGETQYFGPGTRLLVL.

The gene calls are TRBV5-1 and TRBJ2-7, with 7 bases lining up with TRBD1. This CDR3 spans 15 amino acids. The V gene's germline CDR1 is SGHRS and CDR2 YFSETQ. The junction had 9 bases not matched to a gene; V was cut back by 4 bases and J by 2 bases. In nucleotides, the CDR3 is TGCGCCAGCAGCGACCAGGGGGTGTTAGCCTACGAGCAGTACTTC. It specifies CASSDQGVLAYEQYF.

This chain links TRBV2 with TRBJ2-3; D call uncertain. V was clipped by 2 bases and J by 3 bases, with 12 bases between them. CDR1 and CDR2 from the germline V gene are SNHLY and FYNNEI. The CDR3 contains 15 residues. The CDR3 DNA follows: TGTGCCAGCAGTGAACAGGTTCCTGGGACAGATACGCAGTATTTT. Its translation: CASSEQVPGTDTQYF.